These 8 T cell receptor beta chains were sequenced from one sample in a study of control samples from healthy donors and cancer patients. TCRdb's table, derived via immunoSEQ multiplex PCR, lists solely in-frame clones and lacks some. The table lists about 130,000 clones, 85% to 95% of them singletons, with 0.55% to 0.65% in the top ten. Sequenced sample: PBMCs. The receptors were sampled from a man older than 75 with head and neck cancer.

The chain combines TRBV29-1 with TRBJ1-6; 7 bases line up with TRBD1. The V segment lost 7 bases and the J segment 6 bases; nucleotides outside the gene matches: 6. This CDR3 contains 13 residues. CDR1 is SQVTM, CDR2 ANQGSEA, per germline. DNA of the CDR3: TGCAGCGCCCTGACAGGGTTTAATTCACCCCTCCACTTT. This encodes CSALTGFNSPLHF.

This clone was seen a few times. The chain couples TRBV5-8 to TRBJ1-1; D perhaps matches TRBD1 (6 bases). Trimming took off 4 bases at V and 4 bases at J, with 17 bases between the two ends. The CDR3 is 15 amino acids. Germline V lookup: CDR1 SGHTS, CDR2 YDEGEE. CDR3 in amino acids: CASSDTGIRSTEAFF. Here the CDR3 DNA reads TGTGCCAGCAGCGATACAGGGATCAGAAGCACTGAAGCTTTCTTT.

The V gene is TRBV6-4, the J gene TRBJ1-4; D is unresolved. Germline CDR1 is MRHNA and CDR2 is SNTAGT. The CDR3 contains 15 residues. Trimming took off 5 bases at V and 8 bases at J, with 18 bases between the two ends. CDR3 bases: TGTGCCAGCAGTCCAGAATACGGGAGGCGGGAAAAACTGTTTTTT. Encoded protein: CASSPEYGRREKLFF.

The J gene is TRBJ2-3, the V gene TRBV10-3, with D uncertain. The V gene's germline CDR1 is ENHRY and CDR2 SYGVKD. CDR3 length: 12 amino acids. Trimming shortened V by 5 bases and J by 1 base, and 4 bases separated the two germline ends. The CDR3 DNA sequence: TGTGCCATCAGTTTGGGCACAGATACGCAGTATTTT. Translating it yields CAISLGTDTQYF.

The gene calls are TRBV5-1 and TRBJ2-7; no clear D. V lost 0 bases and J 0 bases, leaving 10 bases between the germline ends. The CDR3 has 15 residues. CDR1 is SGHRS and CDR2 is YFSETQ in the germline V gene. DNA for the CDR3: TGCGCCAGCAGCTTGGCCCGTCCTAGCTCCTACGAGCAGTACTTC. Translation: CASSLARPSSYEQYF.

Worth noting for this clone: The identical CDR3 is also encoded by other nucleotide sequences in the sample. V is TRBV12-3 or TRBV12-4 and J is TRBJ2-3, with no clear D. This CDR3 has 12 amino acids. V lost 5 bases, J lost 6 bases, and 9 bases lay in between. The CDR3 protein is CASSQALDTQYF. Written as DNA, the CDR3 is TGTGCCAGCAGTCAGGCCCTTGATACGCAGTATTTT.

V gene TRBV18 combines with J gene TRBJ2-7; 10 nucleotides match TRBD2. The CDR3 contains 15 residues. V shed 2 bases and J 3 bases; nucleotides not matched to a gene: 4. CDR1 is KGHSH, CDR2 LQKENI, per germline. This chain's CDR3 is CASSPASGSVYEQYF. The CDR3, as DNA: TGTGCCAGCTCACCAGCTAGCGGGAGTGTCTACGAGCAGTACTTC.

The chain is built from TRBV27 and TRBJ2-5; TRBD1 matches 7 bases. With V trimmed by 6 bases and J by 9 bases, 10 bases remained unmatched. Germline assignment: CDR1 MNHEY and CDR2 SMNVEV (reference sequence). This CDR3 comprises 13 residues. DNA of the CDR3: TGTGCCAGCAGCTCCGACAGGGAAACGCCCCAGTACTTC. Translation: CASSSDRETPQYF.